The 24 T cell receptor beta chains below all came from one sample that was sequenced in a study of blood T cell repertoires in COVID-19. The repertoire was sequenced with immunoSEQ multiplex PCR; TCRdb's copy has only in-frame clones and lacks some. This table has a few hundred thousand clones, about 85% appearing once. Input material: PBMCs or T cells enriched from blood (not recorded which). Source of these receptors: a woman aged 50 to 65 who had been exposed to COVID-19.

The chain combines TRBV29-1 with TRBJ2-1; 9 bases are a match to TRBD2. Germline V gives CDR1 SQVTM, CDR2 ANQGSEA. The CDR3 extends over 16 amino acids. J gave up 3 bases and V 3 bases, and 9 bases lay outside the gene matches. CDR3 sequence reads: CSVEKLAGNFYNEQFF. The CDR3 bases are TGCAGCGTTGAGAAGCTAGCGGGAAACTTCTACAATGAGCAGTTCTTC.

This clone was seen a handful of times. This chain uses TRBV18 with TRBJ1-3, with TRBD1 matching over 8 bases. Germline lookup yields CDR1 KGHSH and CDR2 LQKENI. Trimming cost V 3 bases and J 5 bases; bases outside gene matches: 6. CDR3 size: 15 residues. CDR3 sequence reads: CASSPLQGARNTIYF. CDR3 sequence (DNA): TGTGCCAGCTCACCCCTGCAGGGGGCCAGAAACACCATATATTTT.

The CDR3 region has the DNA TGTGCCACCAGTGATTCGCGGGGGAACATCGGTGAGCAGTTCTTC. Translating it yields CATSDSRGNIGEQFF. This chain connects TRBV24-1 to TRBJ2-1, with 7 bases identical to TRBD2. V lost 2 bases to trimming and J lost 9 bases; unmatched junction nucleotides: 9. Germline V gene lookup returns CDR1 KGHDR and CDR2 SFDVKD. The CDR3 consists of 15 residues.

J is TRBJ1-1 and V is TRBV5-1; D perhaps matches TRBD1 (5 bases). Germline assignment: CDR1 SGHRS and CDR2 YFSETQ. V was cut by 3 bases and J by 8 bases, with 11 bases left in between. The CDR3 contains 12 residues. The chain's CDR3 is CASSSMTEEAFF. CDR3 DNA sequence: TGCGCCAGCAGCTCCATGACAGAAGAAGCTTTCTTT.

The chain uses TRBV11-2 and TRBJ1-2, with no clear D. Trimming left V 5 bases short and J 14 bases short, with 18 bases between. Germline-derived CDR1 and CDR2 are SGHAT and FQNNGV. The CDR3 spans 12 residues. CDR3 nucleotides: TGTGCCAGCAGCCCCCCTAACAGAAGTCCAACCTTC. It codes for CASSPPNRSPTF.

This chain joins TRBV6-4 and TRBJ2-2; D is uncertain. Trimming took 3 bases from V and 4 from J, leaving 12 bases between them. Germline V lookup: CDR1 MRHNA, CDR2 SNTAGT. The length of the CDR3 is 15 residues. The CDR3, as DNA: TGTGCCAGCAGTGAGAGACAAGATAGCACCGGGGAGCTGTTTTTT. Translation: CASSERQDSTGELFF.

The chain has TRBV29-1 and TRBJ1-2, with TRBD1 identical over 8 bases. Trimming cost V 3 bases and J 3 bases; bases outside gene matches: 9. The CDR3 covers 15 residues. Germline values: CDR1 SQVTM, CDR2 ANQGSEA. CDR3 protein: CSVESRGRADYGYTF. The DNA of the CDR3 is TGCAGCGTTGAGTCCAGGGGGCGCGCGGACTATGGCTACACCTTC.

On this clone: Different DNA sequences within this sample yield the same CDR3. The rearrangement links TRBV2 to TRBJ1-2; unclear D gene. The CDR3 totals 11 residues. Trimming cost V 6 bases and J 3 bases, with 5 bases left between them. CDR1 SNHLY and CDR2 FYNNEI come from the germline V gene. The CDR3 DNA is TGTGCCAGCAGCCAGGACTATGGCTACACCTTC. This codes for CASSQDYGYTF.

Only one count was recorded for this clone. The rearrangement uses TRBV6-2 or TRBV6-3 and TRBJ2-1; 9 positions agree with TRBD1. V lost 2 bases to trimming and J lost 1 base; unmatched junction nucleotides: 3. CDR1 MNHEY and CDR2 SVGEGT come from the germline V gene. This CDR3 region has 16 residues. The DNA of the CDR3 is TGTGCCAGCAGTTACCCAGGACAGGGGTCCTACAATGAGCAGTTCTTC. Amino acid sequence: CASSYPGQGSYNEQFF.

The count of this clone is one. This chain uses TRBV11-2 with TRBJ1-2; D might be TRBD1 (5 bases). From germline, CDR1 is SGHAT and CDR2 FQNNGV. V was pared by 1 base and J by 6 bases, with 12 bases between. The CDR3 spans 14 residues. CDR3 DNA: TGTGCCAGCAGCTTAGCGGGCAGGGCAGATGGCTACACCTTC. Translating gives CASSLAGRADGYTF.

The chain has TRBV28 and TRBJ2-6; a possible D gene is TRBD1 (5 bases). V lost 2 bases and J lost 0, with 5 bases in between. CDR1 and CDR2 (germline): MDHEN, SYDVKM. This CDR3 region has 15 residues. The CDR3 spells CASSLGASGANVLTF. In DNA, the CDR3 is TGTGCCAGCAGTTTAGGGGCCTCTGGGGCCAACGTCCTGACTTTC.

The chain has TRBV10-3 and TRBJ1-1; 7 positions agree with TRBD1. CDR3 length: 13 residues. CDR1 and CDR2 from the germline V gene are ENHRY and SYGVKD. The V segment lost 6 bases and the J segment 3 bases; nucleotides outside the gene matches: 4. In DNA, the CDR3 is TGTGCCATCAGCCGAACAGGGGACACTGAAGCTTTCTTT. It yields the protein CAISRTGDTEAFF.

The chain carries TRBV29-1 and TRBJ1-1; 9 bases agree with TRBD1. Germline assignment: CDR1 SQVTM and CDR2 ANQGSEA. Germline trimming cut 7 bases from V and 4 bases from J; bases unmatched to any gene: 7. This CDR3 comprises 13 residues. CDR3 nucleotides: TGCAGCGCAGGACAGGGGTCAATCACTGAAGCTTTCTTT. Encoded protein: CSAGQGSITEAFF.

The chain is built from TRBV19 and TRBJ1-5, with D unclear. This CDR3 region has 15 residues. CDR1 is LNHDA, CDR2 SQIVND, per germline (reference sequence). V gave up 2 bases and J gave up 1 base, with 9 bases separating them. CDR3: CASSIQVLSNQPQHF. The CDR3 region has the DNA TGTGCCAGTAGTATACAGGTTTTAAGCAATCAGCCCCAGCATTTT. The variable domain in full, with the rest retrieved from reference TRBV19 and TRBJ1-5, is DGGITQSPKYLFRKEGQNVTLSCEQNLNHDAMYWYRQDPGQGLRLIYYSQIVNDFQKGDIAEGYSVSREKKESFPLTVTSAQKNPTAFYLCASSIQVLSNQPQHFGDGTRLSIL.

This chain joins TRBV3-1 (or the pseudogene TRBV3-2) and TRBJ1-2; D is ambiguous. Trimming left V 0 bases short and J 5 bases short, with 4 bases between. There are 12 residues in the CDR3. Germline CDR1 is LGHDT and CDR2 is YNNKEL (reference sequence). The CDR3 region is CASSQERYGYTF. CDR3 bases: TGTGCCAGCAGCCAAGAGAGGTATGGCTACACCTTC.

This clone was seen more than once but under ten times. The chain recombines TRBV2 with TRBJ2-5; the match to TRBD2 covers 7 bases. Germline V lookup: CDR1 SNHLY, CDR2 FYNNEI. The junction had 11 bases not matched to a gene; V was cut back by 6 bases and J by 4 bases. This CDR3 contains 15 residues. CDR3 DNA: TGTGCCAGCAGCGAAAAGACTAGCTCGTCAGAGACCCAGTACTTC. Its protein is CASSEKTSSSETQYF.

J is TRBJ1-4 and V is TRBV7-2; TRBD1 agrees at 7 bases. This CDR3 is built from 18 residues. Germline loops: CDR1 SGHTA, CDR2 FQGNSA. J was trimmed by 4 bases and V by 5 bases; bases with no gene match: 16. For the CDR3, the DNA is TGTGCCAGCAGCCTCAGACAGGGAGCCACGGGGCGTAATGAAAAACTGTTTTTT. Translated, it gives CASSLRQGATGRNEKLFF.

J is TRBJ2-7 and V is TRBV27; D is uncertain. V gave up 2 bases and J gave up 1 base, with 9 bases separating them. The CDR3 runs to 14 residues. CDR1 is MNHEY, CDR2 SMNVEV, per germline (reference sequence). CDR3 region: CASSLTAASYEQYF. The CDR3 bases are TGTGCCAGCAGTTTAACGGCGGCTTCCTACGAGCAGTACTTC.

The V and J genes are TRBV19 and TRBJ1-5, with TRBD1 identical over 8 bases. The CDR3 covers 12 residues. The junction had 3 bases not matched to a gene; V was cut back by 9 bases and J by 5 bases. Germline V gene sequence: CDR1 LNHDA, CDR2 SQIVND (reference sequence). CDR3 protein: CASATGDQPQHF. The CDR3 DNA is TGTGCCAGCGCGACAGGGGATCAGCCCCAGCATTTT.

This chain connects TRBV5-1 to TRBJ2-3; 10 bases are a match to TRBD2. V lost 0 bases, J lost 3 bases, and 13 bases stayed unmatched. CDR3 size: 19 residues. Germline V gene data show CDR1 as SGHRS and CDR2 as YFSETQ. The CDR3 reads CASSLAPPSSGGNTDTQYF. CDR3 DNA sequence: TGCGCCAGCAGCTTGGCTCCGCCGTCTAGCGGGGGAAATACAGATACGCAGTATTTT.

The V and J genes are TRBV29-1 and TRBJ1-1, with D possibly being TRBD1 (6 bases). The CDR3 spans 15 residues. In germline, CDR1 is SQVTM, CDR2 ANQGSEA. V lost 5 bases and J 0 bases, leaving 16 bases between the germline ends. CDR3 residues: CSVTRLRGMNTEAFF. CDR3 nucleotide sequence: TGCAGCGTTACGCGCCTCAGGGGCATGAACACTGAAGCTTTCTTT. The full variable domain, with the rest looked up from reference TRBV29-1 and TRBJ1-1, is SAVISQKPSRDICQRGTSLTIQCQVDSQVTMMFWYRQQPGQSLTLIATANQGSEATYESGFVIDKFPISRPNLTFSTLTVSNMSPEDSSIYLCSVTRLRGMNTEAFFGQGTRLTVV.

Remarks on this clone: A much larger clone lies a single base off, so this may be a read error. Other DNA sequences of this sample code for an identical CDR3. The chain combines TRBV6-5 with TRBJ1-1; D is unresolved. The CDR3 runs 12 residues. Looked up from germline, CDR1 is MNHEY and CDR2 is SVGAGI. Trimming shortened V by 2 bases and J by 5 bases, and 6 bases separated the two germline ends. The CDR3 region has the DNA TGTGCCAGCAGTTACGGAGGGACTGAAGCTTTCTTT. Translation gives CASSYGGTEAFF.

This clone has only a few counts. The chain carries TRBV5-1 and TRBJ2-5; D ambiguous. The CDR3 is made up of 17 amino acids. Per the germline V gene, CDR1 is SGHRS and CDR2 is YFSETQ. V lost 1 base, J lost 4 bases, and 20 bases lay in between. Here the CDR3 reads CASSLIGRVARPETQYF. The CDR3 bases are TGCGCCAGCAGCTTGATAGGTCGGGTGGCCCGGCCAGAGACCCAGTACTTC.

J is TRBJ2-5 and V is TRBV29-1, with 7 positions matching TRBD1. The CDR3 is 11 amino acids. The germline gives CDR1 SQVTM, CDR2 ANQGSEA. V gave up 7 bases and J gave up 4 bases; unmatched junction bases: 3. CDR3 in DNA: TGCAGCGCCGACAGGGCAGAGACCCAGTACTTC. Amino acids: CSADRAETQYF.